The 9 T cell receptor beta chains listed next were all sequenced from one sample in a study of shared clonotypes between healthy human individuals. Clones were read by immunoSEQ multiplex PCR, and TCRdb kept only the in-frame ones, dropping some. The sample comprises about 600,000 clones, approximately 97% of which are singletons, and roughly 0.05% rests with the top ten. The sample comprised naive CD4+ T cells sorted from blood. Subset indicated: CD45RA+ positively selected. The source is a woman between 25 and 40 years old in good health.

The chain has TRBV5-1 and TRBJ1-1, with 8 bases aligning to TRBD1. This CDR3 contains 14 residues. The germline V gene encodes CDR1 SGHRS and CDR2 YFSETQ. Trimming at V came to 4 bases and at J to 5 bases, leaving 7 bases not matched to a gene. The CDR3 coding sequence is TGCGCCAGCAGCCCCAGTCACAGGGGGACTGAAGCTTTCTTT. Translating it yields CASSPSHRGTEAFF.

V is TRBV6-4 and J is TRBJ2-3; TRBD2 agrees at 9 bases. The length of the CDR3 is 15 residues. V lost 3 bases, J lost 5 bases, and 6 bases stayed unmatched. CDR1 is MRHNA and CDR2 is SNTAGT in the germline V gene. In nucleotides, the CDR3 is TGTGCCAGCAGTGAGCCTAGCGGGAAGGGAGATACGCAGTATTTT. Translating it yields CASSEPSGKGDTQYF.

CDR3 nucleotide sequence: TGTGCCAGCAGTGGTAGAAGCCCTTCCTACAATGAGCAGTTCTTC. Residues: CASSGRSPSYNEQFF. The gene calls are TRBV28 and TRBJ2-1; no definite D call. The CDR3 has 15 residues. Between the trimmed V and J ends, which lost 5 bases and 1 base, there was a span of 12 bases. The V gene's germline CDR1 is MDHEN and CDR2 SYDVKM.

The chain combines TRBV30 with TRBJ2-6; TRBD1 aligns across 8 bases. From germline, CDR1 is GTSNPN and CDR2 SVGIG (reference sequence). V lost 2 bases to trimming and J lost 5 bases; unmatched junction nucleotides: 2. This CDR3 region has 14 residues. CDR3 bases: TGTGCCTGGAGTTGGGACAGGCGGGCCAACGTCCTGACTTTC. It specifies CAWSWDRRANVLTF.

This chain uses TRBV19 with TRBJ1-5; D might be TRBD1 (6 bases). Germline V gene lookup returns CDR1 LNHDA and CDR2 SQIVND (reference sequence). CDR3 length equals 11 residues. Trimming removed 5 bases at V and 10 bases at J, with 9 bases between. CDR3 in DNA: TGTGCCAGTAGTTCCGGGGGCCCCCAGCATTTT. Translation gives CASSSGGPQHF.

CDR3 DNA: TGTGCCAGCAGTGGCGACAAGGGGGTCTATGGCTACACCTTC. Translating it yields CASSGDKGVYGYTF. The chain recombines TRBV2 with TRBJ1-2, with a possible D match to TRBD1 (6 bases). The CDR3 length is 14 residues. The V and J ends lost 4 bases and 4 bases respectively, with 13 bases between them. CDR1 SNHLY and CDR2 FYNNEI come from the germline V gene.

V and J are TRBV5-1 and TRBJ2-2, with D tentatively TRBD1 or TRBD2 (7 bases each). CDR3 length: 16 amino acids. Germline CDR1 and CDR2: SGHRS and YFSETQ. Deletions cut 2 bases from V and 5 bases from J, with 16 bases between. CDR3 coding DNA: TGCGCCAGCAGCTTTAGTCGACAGGGAGGGACCGGGGAGCTGTTTTTT. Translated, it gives CASSFSRQGGTGELFF.

The CDR3 DNA reads TGTGCCAGCAGCCAAGATCACGGGACTAGCGATGAGCAGTACTTC. Amino acids: CASSQDHGTSDEQYF. The V gene is TRBV5-4, the J gene TRBJ2-7; 10 positions agree with TRBD2. Germline CDR1 and CDR2: SGHNT and YYREEE (reference sequence). V was pared by 4 bases and J by 7 bases, with 11 bases of the junction left unmatched. This CDR3 spans 15 amino acids. The full variable domain, in which reference TRBV5-4 and TRBJ2-7 provide the parts outside the CDR3, is ETGVTQSPTHLIKTRGQQVTLRCSSQSGHNTVSWYQQALGQGPQFIFQYYREEENGRGNFPPRFSGLQFPNYSSELNVNALELDDSALYLCASSQDHGTSDEQYFGPGTRLTVT.

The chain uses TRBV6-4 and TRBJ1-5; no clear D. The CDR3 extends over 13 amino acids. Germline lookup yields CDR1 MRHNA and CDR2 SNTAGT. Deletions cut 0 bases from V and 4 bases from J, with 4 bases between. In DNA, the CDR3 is TGTGCCAGCAGTGACTCGGTAAATCAGCCCCAGCATTTT. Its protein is CASSDSVNQPQHF.